These 29 T cell receptor beta chains share one sample of origin, sequenced in a study of monozygotic twins with inflammatory bowel disease (dated by TCRdb to between 2018 and 2020). Receptor amplification or capture employed 5' RACE. For sequencing, an Illumina HiSeq 2500 was employed. TCRdb reprocessed the raw reads; every CDR3 protein sequence is a single record, and DNA is not supplied. The sample has a few hundred thousand distinct CDR3 sequences on record. The ten largest clones take up around 1.5% of the sample. Sequencing was performed on blood. Receptors were obtained from a human donor with ulcerative colitis or Crohn's disease, or a healthy co-twin of an affected twin (not recorded which).

The rearrangement uses TRBV11-2 and TRBJ2-1. This CDR3 has 12 residues. Germline V CDR1 and CDR2: SGHAT, FQNNGV. CDR3 amino acids: CASSLETAEQFF.

The chain combines TRBV29-1 with TRBJ2-3; lacking DNA, the TRBD1 call made by TCRdb goes unchecked. The CDR3 loop spans 15 amino acids. Per germline, CDR1 SQVTM and CDR2 ANQGSEA. This chain's CDR3 is CSAQRGTSSTDTQYF.

V is TRBV15 and J is TRBJ2-5. CDR1 and CDR2 from the germline V gene are LNHNV and YYDKDF (reference sequence). This CDR3 contains 13 residues. CDR3 amino acids: CATSRDRVETQYF.

The chain combines TRBV2 with TRBJ2-3. Germline CDR1 reads SNHLY; CDR2 reads FYNNEI. The CDR3 runs to 12 residues. CDR3 sequence reads: CASSEGSDTQYF.

The rearrangement links TRBV5-6 to TRBJ1-2. CDR3 size: 13 residues. Germline V gene lookup returns CDR1 SGHDT and CDR2 YYEEEE. CDR3 loop: CASSLEELYGYTF.

This chain links TRBV7-8 with TRBJ2-5; TCRdb's assignment of TRBD2 cannot be checked, as there is no DNA. Germline V gene data show CDR1 as SGHVS and CDR2 as FQNEAQ. The CDR3 covers 14 residues. The CDR3 sequence is CASSSSTSRETQYF.

The chain couples TRBV5-1 to TRBJ1-5. The CDR3 runs to 14 residues. Germline loops: CDR1 SGHRS, CDR2 YFSETQ. The CDR3 loop reads CASSKDPSNQPQHF. Looking up the rest from reference TRBV5-1 and TRBJ1-5 gives the full variable domain: KAGVTQTPRYLIKTRGQQVTLSCSPISGHRSVSWYQQTPGQGLQFLFEYFSETQRNKGNFPGRFSGRQFSNSRSEMNVSTLELGDSALYLCASSKDPSNQPQHFGDGTRLSIL.

The genes are TRBV29-1 and TRBJ1-5; the D call of TRBD1 rests on TCRdb alone, since no DNA is present to check it. Germline V CDR1 and CDR2: SQVTM, ANQGSEA. This CDR3 has 16 residues. This CDR3 is CSVVLAVRGGNQPQHF.

V is TRBV2 and J is TRBJ2-7; TCRdb gives TRBD1 as the D gene, but with no DNA this cannot be confirmed. The CDR3 contains 12 residues. Germline V gives CDR1 SNHLY, CDR2 FYNNEI. CDR3 sequence reads: CALGQSHYAQYF.

This chain uses TRBV7-8 with TRBJ2-7; the TCRdb call, TRBD2, lacks DNA for checking. Germline V CDR1 and CDR2: SGHVS, FQNEAQ. This CDR3 contains 14 residues. CDR3 in amino acids: CASSPRIPYALIYF.

This rearrangement joins TRBV5-4 to TRBJ1-4. Looked up from germline, CDR1 is SGHNT and CDR2 is YYREEE (reference sequence). This CDR3 spans 16 amino acids. This CDR3 is CASSLGQPATNEKLFF.

CDR3 sequence: CASSFPGGASYEQYF. The rearrangement joins TRBV5-6 to TRBJ2-7; as DNA is missing, the TRBD1 call by TCRdb cannot be tested. Germline V gene sequence: CDR1 SGHDT, CDR2 YYEEEE. The CDR3 length is 15 residues.

The V gene is TRBV3-1, the J gene TRBJ1-3; the TCRdb call, TRBD1, lacks DNA for checking. CDR1 LGHDT and CDR2 YNNKEL come from the germline V gene (reference sequence). The CDR3 loop spans 14 amino acids. CDR3 loop: CASSPTGVGDTIYF. The full variable domain, rest sourced from reference TRBV3-1 and TRBJ1-3, is DTAVSQTPKYLVTQMGNDKSIKCEQNLGHDTMYWYKQDSKKFLKIMFSYNNKELIINETVPNRFSPKSPDKAHLNLHINSLELGDSAVYFCASSPTGVGDTIYFGEGSWLTVV.

The chain has TRBV7-2 and TRBJ2-1; the TCRdb D gene call, TRBD1, has no DNA to confirm it. Germline CDR1 SGHTA, CDR2 FQGNSA. The CDR3 runs 12 residues. Here the CDR3 reads CASSQQGSEQFF.

V gene TRBV12-5 combines with J gene TRBJ1-1; the D gene TCRdb calls, TRBD1, cannot be checked with no DNA. From germline, CDR1 is LGHNT and CDR2 FRNRAP. The CDR3 covers 13 residues. The CDR3 here is CASGLGANTEAFF. The full variable domain, in which reference TRBV12-5 and TRBJ1-1 provide the parts outside the CDR3, is DARVTQTPRHKVTEMGQEVTMRCQPILGHNTVFWYRQTMMQGLELLAYFRNRAPLDDSGMPKDRFSAEMPDATLATLKIQPSEPRDSAVYFCASGLGANTEAFFGQGTRLTVV.

This chain links TRBV6-1 with TRBJ1-5; the TCRdb call, TRBD1, lacks DNA for checking. The germline gives CDR1 MNHNS, CDR2 SASEGT. CDR3 length: 14 residues. CDR3 in amino acids: CASVGTAAGQPQHF.

The rearrangement uses TRBV3-1 and TRBJ2-7; without DNA, the TCRdb call of TRBD1 cannot be checked. This CDR3 spans 12 amino acids. Per germline, CDR1 LGHDT and CDR2 YNNKEL (reference sequence). CDR3 sequence reads: CASSQERGEQYF.

Here the CDR3 reads CASSLAANRANEKLFF. The rearrangement links TRBV5-1 to TRBJ1-4. Germline CDR1 reads SGHRS; CDR2 reads YFSETQ. This CDR3 is 16 amino acids long. Filled out from reference TRBV5-1 and TRBJ1-4, the complete variable domain reads KAGVTQTPRYLIKTRGQQVTLSCSPISGHRSVSWYQQTPGQGLQFLFEYFSETQRNKGNFPGRFSGRQFSNSRSEMNVSTLELGDSALYLCASSLAANRANEKLFFGSGTQLSVL.

This chain uses TRBV29-1 with TRBJ1-3; lacking DNA, the TRBD1 call made by TCRdb goes unchecked. The germline CDR1 and CDR2 sequences are SQVTM and ANQGSEA. This CDR3 spans 12 amino acids. CDR3 loop: CSVSWEGNTIYF.

V and J are TRBV5-1 and TRBJ1-1. Germline CDR1 and CDR2: SGHRS and YFSETQ. The CDR3 contains 14 residues. This CDR3 reads CASSAQAWDTEAFF.

The rearrangement joins TRBV29-1 to TRBJ2-1. The CDR3 is 16 residues long. CDR1 is SQVTM and CDR2 is ANQGSEA in the germline V gene. The chain's CDR3 is CSVEGHPGSSYNEQFF.

The rearrangement links TRBV12-3 or TRBV12-4 to TRBJ1-4; TCRdb reports TRBD1, a call that lacks DNA to check it against. CDR3 length equals 14 residues. The CDR3 protein is CASRTDRGNEKLFF.

This sequence joins TRBV5-1 and TRBJ2-3; lacking DNA, the TRBD2 call made by TCRdb goes unchecked. Germline V gene data show CDR1 as SGHRS and CDR2 as YFSETQ. The CDR3 runs 15 residues. The CDR3 is CASSLAVADTDTQYF. Looking up the rest from reference TRBV5-1 and TRBJ2-3 gives the full variable domain: KAGVTQTPRYLIKTRGQQVTLSCSPISGHRSVSWYQQTPGQGLQFLFEYFSETQRNKGNFPGRFSGRQFSNSRSEMNVSTLELGDSALYLCASSLAVADTDTQYFGPGTRLTVL.

The chain joins TRBV18 to TRBJ2-1; the D gene TCRdb calls, TRBD2, cannot be checked with no DNA. CDR1 is KGHSH, CDR2 LQKENI, per germline. This CDR3 has 16 amino acids. The CDR3 here is CASSPGLAGVSPEQFF.

The V gene is TRBV6-1, the J gene TRBJ2-4; the D gene TCRdb calls, TRBD1, cannot be checked with no DNA. From germline, CDR1 is MNHNS and CDR2 SASEGT. There are 18 residues in the CDR3. CDR3 in amino acids: CASSRTGATRGTKNIQYF.

The rearrangement uses TRBV10-3 and TRBJ2-3; no DNA is available, so the TRBD1 call from TCRdb remains unchecked. Germline CDR1 ENHRY, CDR2 SYGVKD. CDR3 length: 14 residues. The CDR3: CAISPAGPTDTQYF.

V usage is TRBV5-4 and J usage is TRBJ1-6; TCRdb names TRBD1, which stays unverified in the absence of DNA. Per the germline V gene, CDR1 is SGHNT and CDR2 is YYREEE (reference sequence). The CDR3 runs 13 residues. This CDR3 is CASSAPGFPALHF. Full variable domain (outside the CDR3, taken from reference TRBV5-4 and TRBJ1-6): ETGVTQSPTHLIKTRGQQVTLRCSSQSGHNTVSWYQQALGQGPQFIFQYYREEENGRGNFPPRFSGLQFPNYSSELNVNALELDDSALYLCASSAPGFPALHFGNGTRLTVT.

The chain employs TRBV5-6 and TRBJ1-2; TCRdb's D call of TRBD1 is untestable without DNA. Germline V CDR1 and CDR2: SGHDT, YYEEEE. The CDR3 runs to 15 residues. The CDR3 spells CASSNLGQSNYGYTF.

This chain's CDR3 is CASKPGANYEQYF. The V and J genes are TRBV19 and TRBJ2-7; TCRdb's D call, TRBD1, is unchecked because there is no DNA. Germline V gene sequence: CDR1 LNHDA, CDR2 SQIVND (reference sequence). This CDR3 region has 13 residues.